A single sample is the source of the 21 T cell receptor beta chains below, sequenced in a study of blood T cell repertoires in COVID-19. Assay used: immunoSEQ multiplex PCR; TCRdb lists only in-frame clones, some missing. The data show around 190,000 clones, 70% to 85% seen once. The sample was PBMCs or T cells enriched from blood (not recorded which). These TCRs come from a woman younger than 45 who had recovered from COVID-19.

This chain joins TRBV11-2 and TRBJ2-5, with TRBD1 as a possible D gene (7 bases). The germline V and J ends were trimmed by 5 bases and 2 bases, with 18 bases remaining between them. The CDR3 has 16 amino acids. CDR1 SGHAT and CDR2 FQNNGV come from the germline V gene. The CDR3 sequence is CASSPGGGQPQETQYF. For the CDR3, the DNA is TGTGCCAGCAGCCCCGGAGGGGGACAGCCTCAAGAGACCCAGTACTTC.

The chain joins TRBV6-5 to TRBJ1-4, with a tentative D call TRBD1 (6 bases). The CDR3 contains 13 residues. V lost 5 bases, J lost 8 bases, and 12 bases lay in between. The germline V gene has CDR1 MNHEY and CDR2 SVGAGI. The CDR3 sequence is CASSRQVREKLFF. Here the CDR3 DNA reads TGTGCCAGCAGTCGACAGGTTCGGGAAAAACTGTTTTTT.

This chain links TRBV7-2 with TRBJ2-7, with 9 positions matching TRBD1. Germline V gene lookup returns CDR1 SGHTA and CDR2 FQGNSA. J gave up 3 bases and V 3 bases, and 6 bases lay outside the gene matches. The CDR3 spans 15 residues. This CDR3 is CASSFPGQGLYEQYF. The CDR3 DNA follows: TGTGCCAGCAGCTTTCCGGGACAGGGACTCTACGAGCAGTACTTC.

The chain joins TRBV18 to TRBJ2-5, with D uncertain. The V end lost 4 bases, the J end lost 2 bases, and 8 bases lay between the germline ends. This CDR3 has 13 residues. The germline V gene encodes CDR1 KGHSH and CDR2 LQKENI. In nucleotides, the CDR3 is TGTGCCAGCTCACGGTCCCTACAAGAGACCCAGTACTTC. It is translated as CASSRSLQETQYF.

This chain connects TRBV7-2 to TRBJ1-2; D uncertain. Trimming cost V 0 bases and J 7 bases, with 3 bases left between them. CDR1 SGHTA and CDR2 FQGNSA come from the germline V gene. The CDR3 has 11 residues. As DNA, the CDR3 is TGTGCCAGCAGCTTAGCGGCTGGCTACACCTTC. Translating gives CASSLAAGYTF.

The gene calls are TRBV5-6 and TRBJ2-5; 11 nucleotides line up with TRBD2. Germline V gene data show CDR1 as SGHDT and CDR2 as YYEEEE. This CDR3 contains 15 residues. The ends lost 6 bases at V and 2 bases at J; junction bases unmatched: 6. The CDR3 spells CASTISGRVQETQYF. For the CDR3, the DNA is TGTGCCAGCACCATTAGCGGGAGGGTACAAGAGACCCAGTACTTC.

This clone was found once. The junction does not match germline at one end; this may be a read error. The V and J genes are TRBV7-7 and TRBJ2-5; TRBD2 is a possible D gene (5 bases). CDR1 and CDR2 (germline): SSHAT, FNYEAQ (reference sequence). The CDR3 is 14 amino acids. CDR3 in amino acids: CASSLGRDQETQYF. The CDR3 nucleotides read TGTGCTAGCAGCTTAGGGCGGGACCAAGAGACCCAGTACTTC.

This rearrangement joins TRBV18 to TRBJ1-3, with a weak D call TRBD1 (6 bases). Per germline, CDR1 KGHSH and CDR2 LQKENI. Trimming stripped 0 bases from V and 0 bases from J, with 9 bases between. The CDR3 sequence is 16 residues long. The CDR3 sequence is CASSPPTGFSGNTIYF. The CDR3 DNA sequence: TGTGCCAGCTCACCACCGACAGGATTCTCTGGAAACACCATATATTTT.

The chain combines TRBV27 with TRBJ2-3, with TRBD2 as a possible D gene (6 bases). CDR1 and CDR2 from the germline V gene are MNHEY and SMNVEV (reference sequence). This CDR3 is 16 amino acids long. V was shortened by 3 bases and J by 3 bases, with 16 bases between the two germline ends. The CDR3 region is CASSFRATSGTDTQYF. In DNA, the CDR3 is TGTGCCAGCAGTTTTAGGGCGACTAGTGGAACAGATACGCAGTATTTT.

The V and J genes are TRBV7-9 and TRBJ2-1, with TRBD2 matching over 7 bases. J lost 1 base, V lost 5 bases, and 14 bases had no gene match. The CDR3 spans 18 residues. Germline V gene lookup returns CDR1 SEHNR and CDR2 FQNEAQ (reference sequence). In DNA, the CDR3 is TGTGCCAGCAGCCCGGGAGCCCTGCCGGGAGGATCCTACAATGAGCAGTTCTTC. Protein sequence: CASSPGALPGGSYNEQFF.

The gene calls are TRBV7-2 and TRBJ1-2; tentatively, D is TRBD1 (6 bases). The V gene's germline CDR1 is SGHTA and CDR2 FQGNSA. The CDR3 sequence is 14 residues long. V was cut by 3 bases and J by 8 bases, with 16 bases left in between. CDR3 protein: CASSLTTGFEGYTF. The CDR3 DNA is TGTGCCAGCAGCTTGACGACAGGTTTTGAAGGCTACACCTTC.

This rearrangement joins TRBV29-1 to TRBJ2-1; 12 nucleotides line up with TRBD1. The CDR3 runs to 17 residues. With V trimmed by 0 bases and J by 3 bases, 6 bases remained unmatched. Germline loops: CDR1 SQVTM, CDR2 ANQGSEA. The chain's CDR3 is CSVEDWDRGLYYNEQFF. CDR3 bases: TGCAGCGTTGAAGATTGGGACAGGGGGCTTTACTACAATGAGCAGTTCTTC.

The V call is TRBV10-3, the J call TRBJ1-2, with TRBD1 identical over 9 bases. Trimming took 3 bases from V and 4 from J; bases not matched to a gene: 9. CDR1 and CDR2 from the germline V gene are ENHRY and SYGVKD. This CDR3 spans 16 amino acids. DNA for the CDR3: TGTGCCATCAGTGATGGGGACAGGGCTGGCGCCTATGGCTACACCTTC. Protein sequence: CAISDGDRAGAYGYTF.

The chain recombines TRBV27 with TRBJ1-2; D remains ambiguous. The germline V and J ends were trimmed by 9 bases and 6 bases, with 14 bases remaining between them. Looked up from germline, CDR1 is MNHEY and CDR2 is SMNVEV (reference sequence). The CDR3 is 12 amino acids. The CDR3 nucleotides are TGTGCCAGTCGAGGGAATAGAGATGGCTACACCTTC. This sequence encodes CASRGNRDGYTF.

The chain uses TRBV27 and TRBJ2-5; the match to TRBD1 covers 10 bases. After removal of 6 bases from V and 5 bases from J, the junction contained 15 bases not matched to a gene. The CDR3 totals 17 residues. The germline CDR1 and CDR2 sequences are MNHEY and SMNVEV (reference sequence). The CDR3 region has the DNA TGTGCCAGCAGGCCACCCGGGACAGGGGTAGGTTTGGAGACCCAGTACTTC. It yields the protein CASRPPGTGVGLETQYF.

This chain's CDR3 is CASSKGQLNSGNTIYF. CDR3 in DNA: TGTGCCAGCAGCAAGGGACAGCTTAACTCTGGAAACACCATATATTTT. The V call is TRBV7-2, the J call TRBJ1-3, with 7 nucleotides matching TRBD1. The germline CDR1 and CDR2 sequences are SGHTA and FQGNSA. Trimming took 5 bases from V and 0 from J; bases not matched to a gene: 7. The CDR3 contains 16 residues.

The chain employs TRBV24-1 and TRBJ2-7; tentative D call: TRBD2 (6 bases). The V and J ends lost 9 bases and 7 bases respectively, with 15 bases between them. Looked up from germline, CDR1 is KGHDR and CDR2 is SFDVKD. The CDR3 length is 12 residues. DNA of the CDR3: TGTGCCACCGCCGAGCGGGCGGGGGAGCAGTACTTC. Amino acids: CATAERAGEQYF.

The chain has TRBV19 and TRBJ1-2, with D hard to call. Trimming pared 7 bases from V and 2 bases from J, leaving 11 bases between. The length of the CDR3 is 13 residues. Germline CDR1 LNHDA, CDR2 SQIVND (reference sequence). For the CDR3, the DNA is TGTGCCAGTAACCCGGGTGCGAACTATGGCTACACCTTC. The encoded protein is CASNPGANYGYTF.

The chain recombines TRBV5-1 with TRBJ1-1, with D unclear. V lost 0 bases to trimming and J lost 1 base, with 7 bases between them. The CDR3 totals 14 residues. CDR1 and CDR2 (germline): SGHRS, YFSETQ. The CDR3 loop reads CASSLAVSNTEAFF. CDR3 DNA: TGCGCCAGCAGCTTGGCGGTTTCGAACACTGAAGCTTTCTTT. Variable domain in full (rest from reference TRBV5-1 and TRBJ1-1): KAGVTQTPRYLIKTRGQQVTLSCSPISGHRSVSWYQQTPGQGLQFLFEYFSETQRNKGNFPGRFSGRQFSNSRSEMNVSTLELGDSALYLCASSLAVSNTEAFFGQGTRLTVV.

This chain joins TRBV5-3 and TRBJ1-1, with TRBD1 as a possible D gene (5 bases). TRBV5-3 is reported as an ORF; its role is uncertain. The CDR3 spans 14 residues. The V and J ends lost 4 bases and 0 bases respectively, with 10 bases between them. The CDR3 DNA is TGTGCCAGAAGCCGCCGCAGGGTGAACACTGAAGCTTTCTTT. It codes for CARSRRRVNTEAFF.

V and J are TRBV28 and TRBJ2-6; D unclear. V dropped 6 bases and J dropped 1 base, with 13 bases sitting between them. CDR1 and CDR2 from the germline V gene are MDHEN and SYDVKM. This CDR3 region has 16 residues. CDR3 sequence: CASRRLAGSGANVLTF. CDR3 bases: TGTGCCAGCAGACGATTAGCCGGGTCTGGGGCCAACGTCCTGACTTTC.